This record looks at one T cell receptor beta chain sequence and its context. Its antigen is unknown. PCR was performed using 60 Vbeta and 13 Jbeta primers. Sequencing was performed with immunoSEQ multiplex PCR; in TCRdb, only in-frame clones are kept and a portion is missing. In the table there are under 150,000 clones, 75% to 90% of which are singletons. V lost 6 bases and J 4 bases, leaving 19 bases between the germline ends. This CDR3 is 15 amino acids long. From germline, CDR1 is SNHLY and CDR2 FYNNEI. This record comes from a study of cytomegalovirus exposure and HLA in healthy donors. Study as a whole: An earlier analysis found 110 million or so unique TCR beta sequences from 150 million to 200 million T cells.

Study-wide results and limits: Presence/absence analysis assumed near-uniform sequencing depth across donors. Among TCR beta chains, those listed as cytomegalovirus-associated numbered over 150. Later genetic work tied a missense DCLRE1C variant to beta-chain V and J trimming.

Sequenced sample: PBMCs. The chain couples TRBV2 to TRBJ2-7; a possible D gene is TRBD2 (5 bases). The clonotype originates from a woman between 35 and 50 years old in good health and CMV-seronegative. CDR3 sequence (DNA): TGTGCCAGCAGCGGGGAAGGTTCGAAGCGGTACGAGCAGTACTTC. Protein sequence: CASSGEGSKRYEQYF.